This TCR beta chain was sequenced during a study of CXCR3-negative and CXCR3-positive naive CD8 T cells. General observations from the study: Naive subsets expressed similar surface CD5; TRB CDR3 features served to infer TCR strength. Naive cells positive for CXCR3 carried more hydrophobic TRB CDR3s than CXCR3-negative ones.

It was by 5' RACE with UMI labels that the TRB cDNA libraries were prepared. TCRdb re-called the 5' RACE reads and shows each CDR3 protein once, DNA omitted. This sample contains some 150,000 distinct CDR3 sequences. The CDR3 has 14 residues. From germline, CDR1 is MGHRA and CDR2 YSYEKL. About this clonotype itself: Its target is unknown.

The receptor comes from a human donor in good health. Some clones in this sample may be carry-over from other donors' samples. The J gene is TRBJ2-2, the V gene TRBV4-1. The sequenced sample was naive CXCR3+ CD8+ T cells from blood. Subset given: CD45RO-CCR7+CD27+CD95- naive CD8+ T cells expressing CXCR3 (TNR3+). The CDR3 sequence is CASSQDPNTGELFF.